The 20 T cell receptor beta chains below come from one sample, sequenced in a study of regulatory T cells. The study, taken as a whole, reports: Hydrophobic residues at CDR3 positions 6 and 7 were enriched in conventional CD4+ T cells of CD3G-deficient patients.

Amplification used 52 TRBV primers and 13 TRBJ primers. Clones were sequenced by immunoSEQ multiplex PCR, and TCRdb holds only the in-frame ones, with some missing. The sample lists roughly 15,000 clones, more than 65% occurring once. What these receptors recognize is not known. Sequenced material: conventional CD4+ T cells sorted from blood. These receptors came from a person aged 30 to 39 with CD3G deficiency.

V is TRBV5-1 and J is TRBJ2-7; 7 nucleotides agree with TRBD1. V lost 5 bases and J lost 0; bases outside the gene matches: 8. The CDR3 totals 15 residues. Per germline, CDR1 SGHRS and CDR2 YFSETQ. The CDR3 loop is CASRQTGHISYEQYF. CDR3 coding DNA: TGCGCCAGCAGACAGACAGGGCACATCTCCTACGAGCAGTACTTC.

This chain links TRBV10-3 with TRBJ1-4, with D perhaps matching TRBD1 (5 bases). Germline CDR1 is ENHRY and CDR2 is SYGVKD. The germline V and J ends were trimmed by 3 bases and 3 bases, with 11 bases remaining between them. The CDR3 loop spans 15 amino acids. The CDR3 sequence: CAISDKGKSNEKLFF. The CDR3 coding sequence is TGTGCCATCAGTGACAAGGGGAAGTCTAATGAAAAACTGTTTTTT.

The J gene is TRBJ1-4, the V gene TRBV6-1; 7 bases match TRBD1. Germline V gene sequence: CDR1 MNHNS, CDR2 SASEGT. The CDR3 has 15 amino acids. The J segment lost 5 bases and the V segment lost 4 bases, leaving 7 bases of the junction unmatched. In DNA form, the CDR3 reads TGTGCCAGCAGTGCCCGGACAGGAGGGAATGAAAAACTGTTTTTT. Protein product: CASSARTGGNEKLFF.

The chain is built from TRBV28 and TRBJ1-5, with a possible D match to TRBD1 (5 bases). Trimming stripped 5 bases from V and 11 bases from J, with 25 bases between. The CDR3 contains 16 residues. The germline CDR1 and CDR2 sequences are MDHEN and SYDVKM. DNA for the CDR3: TGTGCCAGCAGTGCCGCCCCCGGGGCCCCGATGGGAGCCCAGCATTTT. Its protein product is CASSAAPGAPMGAQHF.

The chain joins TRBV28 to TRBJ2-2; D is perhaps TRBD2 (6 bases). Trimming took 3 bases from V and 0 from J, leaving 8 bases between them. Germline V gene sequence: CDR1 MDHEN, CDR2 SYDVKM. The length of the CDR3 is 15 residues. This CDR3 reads CASSFWGANTGELFF. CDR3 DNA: TGTGCCAGCAGTTTTTGGGGGGCGAACACCGGGGAGCTGTTTTTT.

This CDR3 reads CASSSPGSLGYNEQFF. The CDR3 region has the DNA TGTGCCAGCAGTTCCCCGGGTAGCTTGGGCTACAATGAGCAGTTCTTC. The rearrangement uses TRBV28 and TRBJ2-1; the D is unclear. V lost 4 bases and J lost 3, with 16 bases in between. In germline, CDR1 is MDHEN, CDR2 SYDVKM. This CDR3 region has 16 residues.

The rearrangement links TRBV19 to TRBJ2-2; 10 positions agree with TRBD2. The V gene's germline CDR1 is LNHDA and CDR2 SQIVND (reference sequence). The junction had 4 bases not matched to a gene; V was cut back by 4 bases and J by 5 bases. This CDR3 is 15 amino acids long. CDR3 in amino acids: CASSSGLAATGELFF. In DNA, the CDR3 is TGTGCCAGTAGTAGCGGACTAGCGGCTACCGGGGAGCTGTTTTTT.

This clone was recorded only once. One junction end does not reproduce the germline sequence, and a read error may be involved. The CDR3 protein is CASSLEPTANHGYTF. The CDR3 DNA reads as TGCGCCAGCAGCTTGGAACCGACAGCTAACCATGGCTACACCTTC. The V gene is TRBV5-1, the J gene TRBJ1-2; maybe TRBD1 (5 bases). The CDR3 runs to 15 residues. Germline V gene lookup returns CDR1 SGHRS and CDR2 YFSETQ.

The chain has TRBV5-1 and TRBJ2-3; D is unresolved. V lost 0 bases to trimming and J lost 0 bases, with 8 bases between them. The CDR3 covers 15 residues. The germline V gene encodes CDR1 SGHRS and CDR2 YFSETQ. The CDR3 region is CASSLGRFSTDTQYF. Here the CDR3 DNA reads TGCGCCAGCAGCTTGGGTCGGTTCAGCACAGATACGCAGTATTTT.

The CDR3 nucleotides are TGTGCCAGTAGTACGACCGGGACAGGGGGTGGGAGGGATACGCAGTATTTT. It specifies CASSTTGTGGGRDTQYF. V is TRBV19 and J is TRBJ2-3; 11 bases match TRBD1. V dropped 4 bases and J dropped 6; count of bases not matched to a gene: 12. The CDR3 length is 17 residues. Per germline, CDR1 LNHDA and CDR2 SQIVND (reference sequence).

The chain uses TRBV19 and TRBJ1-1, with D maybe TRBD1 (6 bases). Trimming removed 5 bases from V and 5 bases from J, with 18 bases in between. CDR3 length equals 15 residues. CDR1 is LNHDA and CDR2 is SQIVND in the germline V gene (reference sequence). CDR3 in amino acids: CASSGHRVRGTEAFF. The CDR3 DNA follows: TGTGCCAGTAGTGGACACAGGGTCCGGGGGACTGAAGCTTTCTTT.

Here the CDR3 DNA reads TGTGCCAGCAGTTTATCGGGCCAATGGGGCTACACCTTC. Translating it yields CASSLSGQWGYTF. The chain has TRBV28 and TRBJ1-2; D remains unclear. The CDR3 is 13 residues long. Trimming took off 1 base at V and 8 bases at J, with 11 bases between the two ends. Germline V lookup: CDR1 MDHEN, CDR2 SYDVKM.

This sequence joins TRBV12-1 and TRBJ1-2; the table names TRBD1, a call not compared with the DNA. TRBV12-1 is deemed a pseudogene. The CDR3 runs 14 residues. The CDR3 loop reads CASSSLTGLYGYTF. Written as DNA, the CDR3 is TGTGCCAGCAGCTCATTGACAGGGCTTTATGGCTACACCTTC.

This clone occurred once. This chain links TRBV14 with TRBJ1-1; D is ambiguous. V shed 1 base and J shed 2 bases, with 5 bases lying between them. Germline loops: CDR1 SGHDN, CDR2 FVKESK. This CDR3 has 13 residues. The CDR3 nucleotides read TGTGCCAGCAGCCAAGGCCAAAACACTGAAGCTTTCTTT. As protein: CASSQGQNTEAFF. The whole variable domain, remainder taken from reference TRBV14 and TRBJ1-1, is EAGVTQFPSHSVIEKGQTVTLRCDPISGHDNLYWYRRVMGKEIKFLLHFVKESKQDESGMPNNRFLAERTGGTYSTLKVQPAELEDSGVYFCASSQGQNTEAFFGQGTRLTVV.

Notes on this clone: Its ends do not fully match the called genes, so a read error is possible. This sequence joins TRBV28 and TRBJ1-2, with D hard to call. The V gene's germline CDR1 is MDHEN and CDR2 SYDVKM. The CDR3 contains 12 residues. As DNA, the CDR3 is TGTGCCAGCAGTCCACTTTCCGGAACCGCCATATTC. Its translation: CASSPLSGTAIF.

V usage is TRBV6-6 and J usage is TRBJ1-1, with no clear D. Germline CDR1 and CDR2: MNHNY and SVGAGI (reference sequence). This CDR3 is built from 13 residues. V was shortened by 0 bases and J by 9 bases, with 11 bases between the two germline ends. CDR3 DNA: TGTGCCAGCAGTTACTCGAGCGGGGATAAAGCTTTCTTT. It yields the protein CASSYSSGDKAFF.

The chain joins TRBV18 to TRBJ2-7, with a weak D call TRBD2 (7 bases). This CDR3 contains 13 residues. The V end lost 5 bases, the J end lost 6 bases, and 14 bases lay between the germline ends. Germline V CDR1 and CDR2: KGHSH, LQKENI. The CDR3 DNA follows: TGTGCCAGCTCAAATAAAGGGGGGGCCGAGCAGTACTTC. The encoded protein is CASSNKGGAEQYF.

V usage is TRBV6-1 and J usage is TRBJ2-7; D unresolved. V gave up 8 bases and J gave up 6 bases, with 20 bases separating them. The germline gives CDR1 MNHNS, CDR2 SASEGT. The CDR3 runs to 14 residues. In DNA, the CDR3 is TGTGCCAGCCGCCCACTGGGGATCACGGGCGAGCAGTACTTC. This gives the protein CASRPLGITGEQYF.

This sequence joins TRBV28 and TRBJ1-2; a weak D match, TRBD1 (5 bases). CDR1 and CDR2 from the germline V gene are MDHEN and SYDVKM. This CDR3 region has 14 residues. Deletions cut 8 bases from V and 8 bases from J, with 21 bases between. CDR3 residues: CASGGSGNLKGYTF. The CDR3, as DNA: TGTGCCAGCGGGGGGAGTGGGAATCTAAAGGGCTACACCTTC.

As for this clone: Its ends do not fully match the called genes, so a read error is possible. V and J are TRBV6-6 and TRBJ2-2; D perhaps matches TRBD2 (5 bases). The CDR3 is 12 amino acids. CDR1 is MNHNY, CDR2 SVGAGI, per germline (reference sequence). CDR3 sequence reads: CASIWEDRGAVF. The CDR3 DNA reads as TGTGCCAGCATTTGGGAAGACCGGGGAGCTGTTTTT.